Listed below are T cell receptor beta chains from one sample, sequenced in a study of T cell changes during pregnancy in multiple sclerosis. Here immunoSEQ multiplex PCR was the method, and the copy in TCRdb shows in-frame clones only, minus some. The sample holds around 13,000 clones, approximately 88% seen once. The sequencing used CD8+ T cells from peripheral blood mononuclear cells, collected in the second trimester of pregnancy. The receptor source for this set is a female donor in good health, enrolled as a control in a pregnancy study. Both conserved end residues are part of each CDR3. The order of the fields is CDR3 length, clone size, V gene, J gene, D gene, CDR3 DNA, CDR3 protein. D genes are given only for firm matches. Expanded clones are given a class, and other clones once, few, many or no size at all.

14	NA	TRBV28	TRBJ2-7	NA	TGTGCCAGCATCCCAGGGTTAGGATCCTACGAGCAGTACTTC	CASIPGLGSYEQYF
13	NA	TRBV5-4	TRBJ1-5	NA	TGTGCCAGCAGAATAGAGAGCAATCAGCCCCAGCATTTT	CASRIESNQPQHF
16	NA	TRBV6-1	TRBJ2-3	TRBD2	TGTGCCAGCAGTGAAATTGCGGGGGACAGCACAGATACGCAGTATTTT	CASSEIAGDSTDTQYF
17	NA	TRBV7-9	TRBJ2-2	TRBD2	TGTGCCAGCAGCTTAGGACTAGCGGGGGGGCCGCACGGGGAGCTGTTTTTT	CASSLGLAGGPHGELFF
14	NA	TRBV7-8	TRBJ2-7	NA	TGTGCCAGCAGCCTGGGGACAACCAACCCGAATCAGTACTTC	CASSLGTTNPNQYF
17	NA	TRBV19	TRBJ2-3	TRBD2	TGTGCCAGTAGTATCTCGACTAGCGGGAGATTTGGAGATACGCAGTATTTT	CASSISTSGRFGDTQYF
13	NA	TRBV4-1	TRBJ2-7	NA	TGCGCCAGCAGCCAAGAACGCGGTTACGAGCAGTACTTC	CASSQERGYEQYF
13	NA	TRBV27	TRBJ2-7	NA	TGTGCCAGCAGTTTTAGTTCTGACTACGAGCAGTACTTC	CASSFSSDYEQYF
15	NA	TRBV6-5	TRBJ2-5	NA	TGTGCCAGCAGTTCGGGGGAAGAGGCACAAGAGACCCAGTACTTC	CASSSGEEAQETQYF
16	NA	TRBV29-1	TRBJ2-7	TRBD2	TGCAGCGTTGAGGGTGCAGGGACTAGCGGCGACTACGAGCAATACTTC	CSVEGAGTSGDYEQYF
15	NA	TRBV15	TRBJ1-2	NA	TGTGCCACCAGCAGAGATTGGAGTGACTCCTATGGCTACACCTTC	CATSRDWSDSYGYTF
14	NA	TRBV6-5	TRBJ2-7	TRBD2	TGTGCCAGCAGTTTGACTAGCGGGGGGCCGTTGGAGTACTTC	CASSLTSGGPLEYF
15	NA	TRBV5-4	TRBJ1-5	TRBD1	TGTGCCAGCAGCTTAGACCAGGGGGCAAATCAGCCCCAGCATTTT	CASSLDQGANQPQHF
15	few	TRBV5-4	TRBJ2-5	TRBD2	TGTGCCAGCAGCTCCGACCGCGGGGGGCAAGAGACCCAGTACTTC	CASSSDRGGQETQYF
18	NA	TRBV27	TRBJ2-3	TRBD2	TGTGCCAGCAGTTCGCCGGGGTCGAGCGGGAGGGCCGGGGATACGCAGTATTTT	CASSSPGSSGRAGDTQYF
16	NA	TRBV5-1	TRBJ2-5	TRBD2	TGCGCCAGCAGCCAGGAGACTAGCGGGGGTTGGGAGACCCAGTACTTC	CASSQETSGGWETQYF
15	NA	TRBV18	TRBJ1-5	NA	TGTGCCAGCTCACCACACCACCCAAACAGGAAGCCCCAGCATTTT	CASSPHHPNRKPQHF
20	NA	TRBV6-7	TRBJ2-1	TRBD2	TGTGCCAGCAGTTACTCGATCCCCTTAGGTGGCGGGAGGGCCTTCGATGAGCAGTTCTTC	CASSYSIPLGGGRAFDEQFF
15	NA	TRBV4-3	TRBJ2-7	NA	TGCGCCAGCAGCCAAGACTGGGAGGACTCCTACGAGCAGTACTTC	CASSQDWEDSYEQYF
18	NA	TRBV4-2	TRBJ2-4	TRBD1	TGTGCCAGCAGCCAAGGTCAGGGACAGACACTAGCCAAAAACATTCAGTACTTC	CASSQGQGQTLAKNIQYF
15	NA	TRBV6-5	TRBJ2-3	NA	TGTGCCAGCAGTGGCCTTGCTAGCGGCACAGATACGCAGTATTTT	CASSGLASGTDTQYF
19	NA	TRBV27	TRBJ2-3	TRBD1	TGTGCCAGCAGTTTCTCCCCTTACCGACAGGGGCCTAGCACAGATACGCAGTATTTT	CASSFSPYRQGPSTDTQYF
19	NA	TRBV15	TRBJ1-5	NA	TGTGCCACCAGCAGAGACCTACAGCTTACCCAGATTAGCAATCAGCCCCAGCATTTT	CATSRDLQLTQISNQPQHF
13	NA	TRBV11-3	TRBJ2-1	NA	TGTGCCAGCAGCTTAGACGTCGCGGGTGAGCAGTTCTTC	CASSLDVAGEQFF
13	NA	TRBV4-2	TRBJ2-7	NA	TGTGCCAGCAGCCATGCCGAGTCTTACGAGCAGTACTTC	CASSHAESYEQYF
14	NA	TRBV6-1	TRBJ2-7	NA	TGTGCCAGCAGTGAAGCGTGGGCCTCCTACGAGCAGTACTTC	CASSEAWASYEQYF
15	NA	TRBV4-3	TRBJ1-2	NA	TGCGCCAGCAGCCAAGATTACAGGGTTTCCTATGGCTACACCTTC	CASSQDYRVSYGYTF
15	NA	TRBV7-9	TRBJ2-4	TRBD1	TGTGCCAGCAGCCGACCAGGGGACAGCAAAAACATTCAGTACTTC	CASSRPGDSKNIQYF
14	medium-sized	TRBV6-1	TRBJ2-7	TRBD1	TGTGCCAGCAGTCCACTGACAGGGACGGACGAGCAGTACTTC	CASSPLTGTDEQYF
15	NA	TRBV9	TRBJ2-7	NA	TGTGCCAGCAGCGCCCGAGACAGTAGCTCCTACGAGCAGTACTTC	CASSARDSSSYEQYF
13	NA	TRBV7-9	TRBJ1-2	NA	TGTGCCAGCAGCTTAGCGCGGGGGGAAATGTACACCTTC	CASSLARGEMYTF
15	NA	TRBV6-1	TRBJ2-7	NA	TGTGCCAGCAGTGACCCAGGGAGGTGGAAAAACGAGCAGTACTTC	CASSDPGRWKNEQYF
14	NA	TRBV2	TRBJ1-5	NA	TGTGCCAGCAGTGAATGGGCAGAGAATCAGCCCCAGCATTTT	CASSEWAENQPQHF
12	few	TRBV18	TRBJ1-1	NA	TGTGCCAGCTCACCGGACAGTCATGAAGCTTTCTTT	CASSPDSHEAFF
14	NA	TRBV5-1	TRBJ1-2	TRBD1	TGCGCCAGCAGCCCCCGGACAGGGGACTATGGCTACACCTTC	CASSPRTGDYGYTF
15	NA	TRBV19	TRBJ2-3	TRBD2	TGTGCCAGTAGTATGGTTAGCGGGGGTACAGATACGCAGTATTTT	CASSMVSGGTDTQYF
13	NA	TRBV9	TRBJ2-1	TRBD1	TGTGCCAGCAGCGTAGGACAGGGCACCGAGCAGTTCTTC	CASSVGQGTEQFF
13	once	TRBV9	TRBJ2-2	TRBD2	TGTGCCAGCAGCGGGGAGGGTTTCGGGGAGCTGTTTTTT	CASSGEGFGELFF
14	NA	TRBV5-4	TRBJ2-7	TRBD1	TGTGCCAGCAGCTTGCCAGGGGGCATCCACGAGCAGTACTTC	CASSLPGGIHEQYF
15	NA	TRBV6-1	TRBJ1-2	NA	TGTGCCAGCAGTACCCCGGGACAACCGCTATATGGCTACACCTTC	CASSTPGQPLYGYTF
15	NA	TRBV4-3	TRBJ2-1	TRBD2	TGCGCCAGCAGCCAAGCCGCGGGAGGAGTGGATGAGCAGTTCTTC	CASSQAAGGVDEQFF
14	NA	TRBV7-6	TRBJ2-7	NA	TGTGCCAGCAGCAAATATGTTCTCTCCTACGAGCAGTACTTC	CASSKYVLSYEQYF
17	NA	TRBV5-1	TRBJ2-3	TRBD2	TGCGCCAGCAGCTTAACGAGCGGGGGTGCTTACACAGATACGCAGTATTTT	CASSLTSGGAYTDTQYF
13	few	TRBV29-1	TRBJ2-1	TRBD2	TGCAGCGTTGTTGGCGGGAGGGAAGATGAGCAGTTCTTC	CSVVGGREDEQFF
16	NA	TRBV4-1	TRBJ1-1	NA	TGCGCCAGCAGCCAAGTGCAGGGGCAATTGAACACTGAAGCTTTCTTT	CASSQVQGQLNTEAFF
16	NA	TRBV27	TRBJ2-3	NA	TGTGCCAGCAGTTTATCCCCGGGGGGCTTGACAGATACGCAGTATTTT	CASSLSPGGLTDTQYF
15	NA	TRBV5-3	TRBJ2-1	NA	TGTGCCAGAAGCTGCTCTGGGAGCTCCTACAATGAGCAGTTCTTC	CARSCSGSSYNEQFF
14	NA	TRBV5-1	TRBJ1-2	NA	TGCGCCAGCAGCTTGGAAGGGGGATCGGATGGCTACACCTTC	CASSLEGGSDGYTF
13	NA	TRBV19	TRBJ1-2	NA	TGTGCCAGTAGTACTCCCCGGGTCTATGGCTACACCTTC	CASSTPRVYGYTF
14	NA	TRBV6-6	TRBJ1-2	NA	TGTGCCAGCAGTTACATTCAGGGATTCGATGGCTACACCTTC	CASSYIQGFDGYTF
14	NA	TRBV10-2	TRBJ1-6	NA	TGCGCCAGCTCCGCCAGCTCCTATAATTCACCCCTCCACTTT	CASSASSYNSPLHF
14	NA	TRBV19	TRBJ2-7	NA	TGTGCCAGTAGTATATCCGGGAGCTCCTACGAGCAGTACTTC	CASSISGSSYEQYF